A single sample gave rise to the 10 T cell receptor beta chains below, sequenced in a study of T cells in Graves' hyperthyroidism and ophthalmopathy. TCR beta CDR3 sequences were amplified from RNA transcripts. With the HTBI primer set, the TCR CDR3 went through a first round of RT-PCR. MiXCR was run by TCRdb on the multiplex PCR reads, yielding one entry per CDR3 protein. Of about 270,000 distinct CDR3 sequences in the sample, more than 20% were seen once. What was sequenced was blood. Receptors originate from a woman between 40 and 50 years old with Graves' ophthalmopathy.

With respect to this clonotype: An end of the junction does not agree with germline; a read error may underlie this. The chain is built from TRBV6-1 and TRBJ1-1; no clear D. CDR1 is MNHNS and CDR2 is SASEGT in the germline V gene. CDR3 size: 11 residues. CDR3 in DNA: TGTGCCAGCAGAGAACAGACCGGCCGTCTCTTT. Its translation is CASREQTGRLF.

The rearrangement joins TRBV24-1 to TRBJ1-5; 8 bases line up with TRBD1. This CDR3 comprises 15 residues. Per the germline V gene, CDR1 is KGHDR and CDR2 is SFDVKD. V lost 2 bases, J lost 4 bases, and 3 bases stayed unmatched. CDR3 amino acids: CATSDSDRANQPQHF. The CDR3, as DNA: TGTGCCACCAGTGATTCGGACAGGGCGAATCAGCCCCAGCATTTT.

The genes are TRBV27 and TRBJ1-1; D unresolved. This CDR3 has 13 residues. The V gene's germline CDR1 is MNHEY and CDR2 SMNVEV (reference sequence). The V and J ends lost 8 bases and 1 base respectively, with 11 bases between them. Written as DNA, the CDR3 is TGTGCCAGCTTCTCAACACAGAACACTGAAGCTTTCTTT. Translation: CASFSTQNTEAFF.

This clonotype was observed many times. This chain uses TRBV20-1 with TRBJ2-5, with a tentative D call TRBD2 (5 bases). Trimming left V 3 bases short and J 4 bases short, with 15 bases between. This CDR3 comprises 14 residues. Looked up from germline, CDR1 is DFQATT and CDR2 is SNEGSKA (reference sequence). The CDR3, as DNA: TGCAGTGCTAGTAACGGGGTTGGACGAGAGACCCAGTACTTC. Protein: CSASNGVGRETQYF.

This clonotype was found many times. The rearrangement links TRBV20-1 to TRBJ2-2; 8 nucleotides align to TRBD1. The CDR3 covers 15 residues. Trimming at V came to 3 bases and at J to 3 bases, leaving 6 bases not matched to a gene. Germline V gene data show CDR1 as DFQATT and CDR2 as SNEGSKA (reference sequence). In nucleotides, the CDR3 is TGCAGTGCTAGCCCAGACAGGGGAGACACCGGGGAGCTGTTTTTT. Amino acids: CSASPDRGDTGELFF.

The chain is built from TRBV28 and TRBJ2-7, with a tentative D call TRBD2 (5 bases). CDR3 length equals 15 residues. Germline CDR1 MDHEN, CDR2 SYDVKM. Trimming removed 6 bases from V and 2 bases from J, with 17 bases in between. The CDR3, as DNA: TGTGCCAGCAGAGGTAACGGGGTAGGACCCTACGAGCAGTACTTC. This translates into CASRGNGVGPYEQYF.

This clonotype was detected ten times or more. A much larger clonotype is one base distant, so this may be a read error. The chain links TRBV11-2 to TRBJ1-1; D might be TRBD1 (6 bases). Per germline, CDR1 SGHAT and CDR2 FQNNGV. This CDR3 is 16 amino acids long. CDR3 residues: CASRGAGTPLNTEALF. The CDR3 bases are TGTGCCAGCCGTGGGGCCGGGACACCACTAAACACTGAAGCTCTCTTT. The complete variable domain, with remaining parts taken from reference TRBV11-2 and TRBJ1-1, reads EAGVAQSPRYKIIEKRQSVAFWCNPISGHATLYWYQQILGQGPKLLIQFQNNGVVDDSQLPKDRFSAERLKGVDSTLKIQPAKLEDSAVYLCASRGAGTPLNTEALFGQGTRLTVV.

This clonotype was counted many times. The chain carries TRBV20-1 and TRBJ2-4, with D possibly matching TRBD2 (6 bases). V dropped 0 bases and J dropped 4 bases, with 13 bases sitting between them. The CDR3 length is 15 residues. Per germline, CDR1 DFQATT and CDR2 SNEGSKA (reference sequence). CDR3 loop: CSARDHGGAKNIQYF. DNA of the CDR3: TGCAGTGCTAGAGATCATGGAGGGGCGAAAAACATTCAGTACTTC.

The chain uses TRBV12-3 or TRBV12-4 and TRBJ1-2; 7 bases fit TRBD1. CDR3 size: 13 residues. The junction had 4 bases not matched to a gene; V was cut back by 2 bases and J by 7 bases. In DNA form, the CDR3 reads TGTGCCAGCAGTTTAACAGGGGAGTTTGGCTACACCTTC. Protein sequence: CASSLTGEFGYTF.

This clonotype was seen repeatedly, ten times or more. The CDR3 sequence is CAISENPDYGYTF. The CDR3 coding sequence is TGTGCCATCAGTGAAAATCCGGACTATGGCTACACCTTC. V is TRBV10-3 and J is TRBJ1-2; D unclear. The germline V gene has CDR1 ENHRY and CDR2 SYGVKD. Trimming cost V 3 bases and J 3 bases, with 8 bases left between them. CDR3 length: 13 amino acids.